This T cell receptor beta chain was identified in a study of breast tumors, draining lymph nodes, adjacent tissues. Study conclusions and caveats: Tumor and nontumor repertoires were significantly more similar in luminal-like than in basal-like breast cancer. Most tumor T cells seemingly derive from lymph node, then expand in tumor. Compared with lymph nodes, tumors were less diverse; compared with nontumor tissue, more. Data only fit, rather than demonstrated, lymph node origin of most tumor T cells.

The lymph nodes were axillary draining lymph nodes from breast cancer patients. TCRdb called the multiplex PCR reads again in MiXCR, with one record for every CDR3 protein. The sample records 180,000 or so distinct CDR3 sequences, approximately 33% being singletons. This clonotype was found many times. Its antigen is not identified. This CDR3 is built from 15 residues. The germline gives CDR1 MNHEY, CDR2 SVGAGI. J gave up 2 bases and V 5 bases, and 8 bases lay outside the gene matches. This clonotype was obtained from a female donor with breast cancer. Some clones in this sample may be carry-over from other donors' samples. This sequence joins TRBV6-5 and TRBJ1-2; 7 nucleotides line up with TRBD1. Material: axillary lymph node tissue. This CDR3 reads CASSTRTGLNYGYTF. DNA of the CDR3: TGTGCCAGCAGTACCCGGACAGGCCTCAACTATGGCTACACCTTC.